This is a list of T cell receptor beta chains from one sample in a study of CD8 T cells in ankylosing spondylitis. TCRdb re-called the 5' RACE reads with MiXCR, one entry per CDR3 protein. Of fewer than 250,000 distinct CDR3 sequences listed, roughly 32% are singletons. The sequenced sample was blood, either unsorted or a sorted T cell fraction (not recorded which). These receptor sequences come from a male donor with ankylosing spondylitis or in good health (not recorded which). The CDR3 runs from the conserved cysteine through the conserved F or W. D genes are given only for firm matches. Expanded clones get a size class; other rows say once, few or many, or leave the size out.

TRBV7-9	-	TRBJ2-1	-	TGTGCCAGCAGCCTGTGGCAGGGTAATGAGCAGTTCTTC	CASSLWQGNEQFF
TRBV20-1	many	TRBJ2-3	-	TGCAGTGCTAGGGGGAGGACTACCGTCGCAGATACGCAGTATTTT	CSARGRTTVADTQYF
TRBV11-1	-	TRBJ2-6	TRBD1	TGTGCCAGCAGCTTTGCGCGGAGGACAGGGGGCCCTGGGGCCAACGTCCTGACTTTC	CASSFARRTGGPGANVLTF
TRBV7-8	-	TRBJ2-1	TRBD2	TGTGCCAGCAGCTTAAGCGGGGGAGACTACAATGAGCAGTTCTTC	CASSLSGGDYNEQFF
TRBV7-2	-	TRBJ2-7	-	TGTGCCAGCAGCCCCAGACAGTACTACGAGCAGTACTTC	CASSPRQYYEQYF
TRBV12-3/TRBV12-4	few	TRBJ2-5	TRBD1	TGTGCCAGCTTATCGGGACAGGGTTTAGGAGAGACCCAGTACTTC	CASLSGQGLGETQYF
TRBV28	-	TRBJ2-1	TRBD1	TGTGCCAGCCGGGACAGGGTCGATGAGCAGTTCTTC	CASRDRVDEQFF
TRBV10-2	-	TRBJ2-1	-	TGCGCCAGCAGAACCGGGACTTATTACAATGAGCAGTTCTTC	CASRTGTYYNEQFF
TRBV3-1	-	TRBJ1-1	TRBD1	TGTGCCAGCAGCCCCGCCTTGGGACAGGGGACTGAAGCTTTCTTT	CASSPALGQGTEAFF
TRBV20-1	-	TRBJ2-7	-	TGCAGTGCTAGAACCTTGAGGGGGAACTCCTACGAGCAGTACTTC	CSARTLRGNSYEQYF
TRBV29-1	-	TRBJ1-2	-	TGCAGCGTTGACGGGGGGGTGCTCTATGGCTACACCTTC	CSVDGGVLYGYTF
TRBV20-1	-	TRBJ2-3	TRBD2	TGCAGTGCTAGGCCACCGGGACTAAGCACAGATACGCAGTATTTT	CSARPPGLSTDTQYF
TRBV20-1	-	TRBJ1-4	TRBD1	TGCAGCTTACCGGGACAGGGGAGGAAACTGTTTTTT	CSLPGQGRKLFF
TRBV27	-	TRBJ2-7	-	TGTGCCAGCAGCCGATCCCTGGGAGGTTCCTACGAGCAGTACTTC	CASSRSLGGSYEQYF
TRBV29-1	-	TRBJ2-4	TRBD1	TGCAGCGTCCAAACCCGGGACAGGGAGAGTGGGGCCAAAAACATTCAGTACTTC	CSVQTRDRESGAKNIQYF
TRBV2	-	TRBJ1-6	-	TGTGCCAGCGGAAGAGGCGGGGGAAGTTCACCCCTCCACTTT	CASGRGGGSSPLHF
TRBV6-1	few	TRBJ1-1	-	TGTGCCAGCAAGCATGGGGGGGGGAACACTGAAGCTTTCTTT	CASKHGGGNTEAFF
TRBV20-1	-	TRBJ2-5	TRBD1	TGCAGTGCTAGAGATGAATGGGGACAGAAACAAGAGACCCAGTACTTC	CSARDEWGQKQETQYF
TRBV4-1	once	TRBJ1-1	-	TGCGCCAGCAGCCGGGGCGACACTGAAGCTTTCTTT	CASSRGDTEAFF
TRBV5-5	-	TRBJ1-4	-	TGTGCCAGCAGCTTGATAGGGGCGCTTGAAAAACTGTTTTTT	CASSLIGALEKLFF
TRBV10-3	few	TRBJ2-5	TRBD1	TGTGCCATCAGCTCCGGGACAGGGGAAGAGACCCAGTACTTC	CAISSGTGEETQYF
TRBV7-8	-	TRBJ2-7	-	TGTGCCAGCAGCCTCCTGGGGCCCTACGAGCAGTACTTC	CASSLLGPYEQYF
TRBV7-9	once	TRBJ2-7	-	TGTGCCAGCAGCCCTAGATCGCGCTACGAGCAGTACTTC	CASSPRSRYEQYF
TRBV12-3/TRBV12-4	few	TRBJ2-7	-	TGTGCCAGCAGTTTGAGGGAAGTCGAGCAGTACTTC	CASSLREVEQYF
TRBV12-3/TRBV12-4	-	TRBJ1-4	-	TGTGCCAGCAGTGGGGGGCTGGGAGAAAAACTGTTTTTT	CASSGGLGEKLFF
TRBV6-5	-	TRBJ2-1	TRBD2	TGTGCCAGCAGTTACTCGAAGGTCTGGGCGGGGGGCAATGAGCAGTTCTTC	CASSYSKVWAGGNEQFF
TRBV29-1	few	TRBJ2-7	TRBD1	TGCAGCGTCAAGGGACAGGCCTCCTACGAGCAGTACTTC	CSVKGQASYEQYF
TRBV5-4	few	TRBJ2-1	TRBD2	TGTGCCAGCAGCTTGGTGTTAGCGGGTACTGAGCAGTTCTTC	CASSLVLAGTEQFF
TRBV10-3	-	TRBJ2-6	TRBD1	TGTGCCATCAGAGAGGGACAGGGGGCTTATGGGGCCAACGTCCTGACTTTC	CAIREGQGAYGANVLTF
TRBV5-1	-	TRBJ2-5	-	TGCGCCAGCAGCTCGGTCGGACGAGACCAAGAGACCCAGTACTTC	CASSSVGRDQETQYF
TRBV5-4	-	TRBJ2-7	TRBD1	TGTGCCAGCAGCCCCGAGACAGGGGGCGAATACGAGCAGTACTTC	CASSPETGGEYEQYF
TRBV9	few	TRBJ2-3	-	TGTGCCAGCAGCGTAGTCGGCGATCCCACAGATACGCAGTATTTT	CASSVVGDPTDTQYF
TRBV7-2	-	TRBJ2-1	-	TGTGCCAGCAGCGCGAGTAGCGCGGGGCACAATGAGCAGTTCTTC	CASSASSAGHNEQFF
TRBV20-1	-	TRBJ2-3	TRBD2	TGCACCGCTAGTCCTAGCGGGCCCCGAGATACGCAGTATTTT	CTASPSGPRDTQYF
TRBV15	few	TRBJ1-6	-	TGTGCCACCAGCAGAACTTGGGATAATTCACCCCTCCACTTT	CATSRTWDNSPLHF
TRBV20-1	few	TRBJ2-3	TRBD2	TGCAGTGCTAGAGGTGTTAGCGGGGGCTACCCTAGCACAGATACGCAGTATTTT	CSARGVSGGYPSTDTQYF
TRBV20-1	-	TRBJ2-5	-	TGCAGTGCTAGTCTTCAGGGTTGGCAAGAGACCCAGTACTTC	CSASLQGWQETQYF
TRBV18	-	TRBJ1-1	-	TGTGCCAGCTCACTCGAGGGTTTCACTGAAGCTTTCTTT	CASSLEGFTEAFF
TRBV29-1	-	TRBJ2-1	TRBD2	TGCAGCGTTGATATACCTAGCGGGGGGGATGAGCAGTTCTTC	CSVDIPSGGDEQFF
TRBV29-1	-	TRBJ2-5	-	TGCAGCGTTGGGGACCTGCGGACCCAGTACTTC	CSVGDLRTQYF
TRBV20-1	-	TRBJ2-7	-	TGCAGTGCTGGACTCCAGGGACTTCAGCTCTACGAGCAGTACTTC	CSAGLQGLQLYEQYF
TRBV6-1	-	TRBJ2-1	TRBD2	TGTGCCAGCAGTCGACTAGCGTCCCTCAATGAGCAGTTCTTC	CASSRLASLNEQFF
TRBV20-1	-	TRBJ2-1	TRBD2	TGCAGTGCCCCTCCTTTTAGCGGGGGGGCGGGGGAGCAGTTCTTC	CSAPPFSGGAGEQFF